One sample yielded the 30 T cell receptor beta chains listed below, sequenced in a study of T cell clonality in common variable immunodeficiency. Profiled with immunoSEQ multiplex PCR; TCRdb holds only in-frame clones, not every one. The sample contains about 52,000 clones, none of them singletons. Sequencing was carried out using peripheral blood mononuclear cells. The receptors here all came from a person aged 18 to 70 in good health.

This clone was seen repeatedly, ten times or more. The DNA ends 3 residues before the CDR3 does, and the rest of the CDR3 is filled in from the germline J gene. The chain joins TRBV19 to TRBJ1-3; 7 nucleotides line up with TRBD1. Germline CDR1 reads LNHDA; CDR2 reads SQIVND (reference sequence). The V gene end was trimmed by 7 bases and the J gene end by 3 bases; junction bases not matched to a gene: 15. CDR3 size: 17 residues. The part of the CDR3 DNA that was read is TGTGCCAGTAAAACGGACAGGTCGGACGGGGGTGGAAACACC. Protein product: CASKTDRSDGGGNT. The CDR3 in its entirety is CASKTDRSDGGGNTIYF.

This clone has a count of ten or more. The sequenced fragment ends 3 residues before the CDR3 boundary, so the rest is inferred from the germline J gene. This rearrangement joins TRBV2 to TRBJ2-3; 7 positions agree with TRBD2. The CDR3 consists of 13 residues. Germline trimming cut 7 bases from V and 4 bases from J; bases unmatched to any gene: 5. Per germline, CDR1 SNHLY and CDR2 FYNNEI. CDR3 DNA, as far as it was read: TGTGCCAGCATGGGAGGGGATTCAGATACG. Translating gives CASMGGDSDT. In full, the CDR3 reads CASMGGDSDTQYF.

This clone was picked up many times. The read falls 3 residues short of the CDR3 end, and the missing part is taken from the germline J gene. This rearrangement joins TRBV13 to TRBJ2-3, with a tentative D call TRBD2 (7 bases). This CDR3 has 17 residues. Germline CDR1 is PRHDT and CDR2 is FYEKMQ (reference sequence). V lost 5 bases and J 8 bases, leaving 26 bases between the germline ends. The CDR3 DNA, read in part, is TGTGCCAGCAGCCCCCGGACTAGTGGGGGCCATTACCGTACG. Protein sequence: CASSPRTSGGHYRT. The whole CDR3 sequence is CASSPRTSGGHYRTQYF.

In its sample, this clone was seen a few times. The read comes to an end 3 residues before the CDR3 does, leaving the germline J gene to fill in the end. At the DNA level, this CDR3 is encoded by other sequences in the same sample as well. The V gene is TRBV7-2, the J gene TRBJ1-2; 8 bases match TRBD1. V was pared by 4 bases and J by 3 bases, with 4 bases of the junction left unmatched. The germline V gene has CDR1 SGHTA and CDR2 FQGNSA. The CDR3 spans 14 residues. The sequenced CDR3 bases are TGTGCCAGCAGCTACCAGACAGGGGACTATGGC. Protein sequence: CASSYQTGDYG. The complete CDR3 sequence is CASSYQTGDYGYTF. Full variable domain (rest looked up from reference TRBV7-2 and TRBJ1-2): GAGVSQSPSNKVTEKGKDVELRCDPISGHTALYWYRQSLGQGLEFLIYFQGNSAPDKSGLPSDRFSAERTGGSVSTLTIQRTQQEDSAVYLCASSYQTGDYGYTFGSGTRLTVV.

This clone was picked up many times. The read finishes 3 residues shy of the CDR3 end, and the germline J gene is used to complete it. The V and J genes are TRBV7-2 and TRBJ2-3; 8 nucleotides line up with TRBD2. J lost 2 bases, V lost 5 bases, and 3 bases had no gene match. The CDR3 spans 14 residues. CDR1 is SGHTA and CDR2 is FQGNSA in the germline V gene. Partial CDR3 DNA: TGTGCCAGCAGCCGGGGGGGAATCACAGATACG. Its translation is CASSRGGITDT. The whole CDR3 sequence is CASSRGGITDTQYF. Full variable domain (outside the CDR3, taken from reference TRBV7-2 and TRBJ2-3): GAGVSQSPSNKVTEKGKDVELRCDPISGHTALYWYRQSLGQGLEFLIYFQGNSAPDKSGLPSDRFSAERTGGSVSTLTIQRTQQEDSAVYLCASSRGGITDTQYFGPGTRLTVL.

This clone was seen only a few times. The read is 3 residues too short to cover the CDR3 end, so that end is filled in from the germline J gene. This CDR3 is also generated by other DNA sequences in the sample. The chain recombines TRBV7-9 with TRBJ1-2; D gene ambiguous. The CDR3 consists of 14 residues. Germline V CDR1 and CDR2: SEHNR, FQNEAQ (reference sequence). The DNA read from the CDR3 is TGTGCCAGCAGCTTCCTCGGAAACACAGATACC. Translating gives CASSFLGNTDT. The entire CDR3 reads CASSFLGNTDTYTF.

This clone has ten or more counts. The CDR3 goes on 3 residues after the read ends, and that part is filled in from the germline J gene. The chain is built from TRBV19 and TRBJ2-3, with 9 bases identical to TRBD1. There are 21 residues in the CDR3. Germline CDR1 and CDR2: LNHDA and SQIVND (reference sequence). J lost 0 bases, V lost 7 bases, and 23 bases had no gene match. CDR3 region: CASKGRPGQGIGSGSTDTQYF. CDR3 DNA, as far as it was read: TGTGCCAGTAAGGGGCGACCGGGACAGGGAATAGGTAGCGGAAGCACAGATACG.

A note on this clone: Coverage ceases 3 residues before the CDR3 finishes, and the germline J gene fills in the end. V is TRBV29-1 and J is TRBJ1-3; D ambiguous. With 4 bases removed from V and 4 bases from J, the gap between germline ends came to 8 bases. Germline-derived CDR1 and CDR2 are SQVTM and ANQGSEA. This CDR3 contains 12 residues. The CDR3 is CSVVSGGNTIYF. Partial CDR3 DNA: TGCAGCGTTGTCTCCGGGGGAAACACC.

This clone is labeled as medium-sized. The read halts 3 residues ahead of the CDR3 end, with the missing end drawn from the germline J gene. Within the sample, other DNA sequences also encode this same CDR3. The chain couples TRBV5-6 to TRBJ1-2; 11 bases match TRBD1. The CDR3 consists of 14 residues. Trimming cost V 3 bases and J 4 bases; bases outside gene matches: 2. CDR1 is SGHDT and CDR2 is YYEEEE in the germline V gene. The CDR3 is CASSSGTGGYGYTF. The part of the CDR3 DNA that was read is TGTGCCAGCAGCTCCGGGACAGGGGGCTATGGC.

This clone was recorded at least ten times. Coverage ceases 3 residues before the CDR3 finishes, and the germline J gene fills in the end. This chain connects TRBV7-2 to TRBJ1-2, with 8 bases lining up with TRBD1. The V gene end was trimmed by 5 bases and the J gene end by 1 base; junction bases not matched to a gene: 6. Germline V lookup: CDR1 SGHTA, CDR2 FQGNSA. This CDR3 contains 15 residues. CDR3 sequence: CASSTTGGHNYGYTF. The DNA read from the CDR3 is TGTGCCAGCAGCACAACAGGGGGGCATAACTATGGC.

This clone was counted at least ten times. The read terminates 3 residues before the CDR3 end, so the remaining end is supplied by the germline J gene. The rearrangement links TRBV5-1 to TRBJ2-3, with D perhaps matching TRBD2 (7 bases). The CDR3 sequence is 15 residues long. Germline V CDR1 and CDR2: SGHRS, YFSETQ. The germline V and J ends were trimmed by 4 bases and 5 bases, with 17 bases remaining between them. Incomplete CDR3 DNA: TGCGCCAGCAGCCGCCTCGGGGGGCTAAAAGATACG. It encodes CASSRLGGLKDT. The entire CDR3 sequence reads CASSRLGGLKDTQYF.

This clone was seen a few times. The junction and the germline gene differ at one end; a read error may be behind it. The CDR3 end falls 3 residues outside the read, so it is completed with the germline J gene. This chain joins TRBV7-9 and TRBJ2-3; D is uncertain. This CDR3 spans 14 amino acids. Germline V gives CDR1 SEHNR, CDR2 FQNEAQ (reference sequence). The part of the CDR3 DNA that was read is TGTTCCAGCAGCTCATCTACAGGCACAGATACG. It codes for CSSSSSTGTDT. The complete CDR3 reads CSSSSSTGTDTQYF. Variable domain in full (rest from reference TRBV7-9 and TRBJ2-3): DTGVSQNPRHKITKRGQNVTFRCDPISEHNRLYWYRQTLGQGPEFLTYFQNEAQLEKSRLLSDRFSAERPKGSFSTLEIQRTEQGDSAMYLCSSSSSTGTDTQYFGPGTRLTVL.

There are many counts of this clone. The read comes to an end 3 residues before the CDR3 does, leaving the germline J gene to fill in the end. This chain uses TRBV18 with TRBJ1-1, with D maybe TRBD1 (5 bases). The CDR3 length is 17 residues. Per germline, CDR1 KGHSH and CDR2 LQKENI. Trimming took 0 bases from V and 0 from J, leaving 14 bases between them. CDR3 sequence: CASSPPLFGGMNTEAFF. Partial CDR3 DNA: TGTGCCAGCTCACCACCACTGTTTGGGGGGATGAACACTGAA. The full variable domain, in which reference TRBV18 and TRBJ1-1 provide the parts outside the CDR3, is NAGVMQNPRHLVRRRGQEARLRCSPMKGHSHVYWYRQLPEEGLKFMVYLQKENIIDESGMPKERFSAEFPKEGPSILRIQQVVRGDSAAYFCASSPPLFGGMNTEAFFGQGTRLTVV.

This clone was seen a few times. The read terminates 3 residues ahead of where the CDR3 ends, so the germline J gene completes it. The V gene is TRBV20-1, the J gene TRBJ1-5; 7 nucleotides line up with TRBD1. The germline V gene has CDR1 DFQATT and CDR2 SNEGSKA (reference sequence). V lost 4 bases, J lost 4 bases, and 10 bases stayed unmatched. There are 15 residues in the CDR3. The sequenced part of the CDR3 DNA is TGCAGTGCTATTTTCACAGGGGCGATGAATCAGCCC. It yields the protein CSAIFTGAMNQP. The whole CDR3 sequence is CSAIFTGAMNQPQHF.

This clone was found a few times. With the read ending 3 residues before the CDR3 end, the germline J gene is used to fill in that end. The chain has TRBV27 and TRBJ2-7; a weak D match, TRBD1 (6 bases). The CDR3 contains 13 residues. V lost 5 bases and J 5 bases, leaving 13 bases between the germline ends. Germline loops: CDR1 MNHEY, CDR2 SMNVEV (reference sequence). Incomplete CDR3 DNA: TGTGCCAGCAGTACTACAGGGATCCACGAG. Encoded protein: CASSTTGIHE. The entire CDR3 reads CASSTTGIHEQYF.

This clone was picked up many times. The read ends 3 residues before the CDR3 terminus; that terminus is restored from the germline J gene. V and J are TRBV18 and TRBJ2-5, with D perhaps TRBD2 (6 bases). Deletions cut 2 bases from V and 2 bases from J, with 9 bases between. Per the germline V gene, CDR1 is KGHSH and CDR2 is LQKENI. This CDR3 comprises 14 residues. The sequenced part of the CDR3 DNA is TGTGCCAGCTCACCAGGGGGGAGACAAGAGACC. Its protein product is CASSPGGRQET. The CDR3 in full is CASSPGGRQETQYF.

This clone occurred a few times. Coverage ceases 3 residues before the CDR3 finishes, and the germline J gene fills in the end. The rearrangement joins TRBV11-2 to TRBJ2-7; 7 bases are a match to TRBD2. The CDR3 has 13 residues. From germline, CDR1 is SGHAT and CDR2 FQNNGV. V shed 3 bases and J 5 bases; nucleotides not matched to a gene: 4. CDR3 residues: CASSFGGSDEQYF. The DNA read from the CDR3 is TGTGCCAGCAGCTTCGGCGGGAGCGACGAG.

This clone was observed at least ten times. CDR3 sequence: CASSENRDTGQETQYF. CDR3 bases read: TGTGCCAGTAGTGAGAACCGGGACACCGGCCAAGAGACC. The V gene is TRBV19, the J gene TRBJ2-5; maybe TRBD1 (6 bases). The CDR3 goes on 3 residues after the read ends, and that part is filled in from the germline J gene. The CDR3 runs to 16 residues. The germline V and J ends were trimmed by 5 bases and 1 base, with 17 bases remaining between them. The germline CDR1 and CDR2 sequences are LNHDA and SQIVND (reference sequence).

This clone has a count of ten or more. The CDR3 end falls 3 residues outside the read, so it is completed with the germline J gene. The rearrangement uses TRBV19 and TRBJ2-2; D might be TRBD2 (7 bases). CDR3 size: 16 residues. Germline-derived CDR1 and CDR2 are LNHDA and SQIVND (reference sequence). The V end was cut by 6 bases, the J end by 2 bases, with 16 bases between. The CDR3 reads CASRDRGGVNTGELFF. The DNA read from the CDR3 is TGTGCCAGTAGAGATAGGGGGGGTGTTAACACCGGGGAG.

This clone came up many times. The sequence runs out 3 residues before the end of the CDR3; the remainder is reconstructed from the germline J gene. J is TRBJ1-2 and V is TRBV7-8; D unresolved. Trimming removed 2 bases at V and 1 base at J, with 11 bases between. CDR1 is SGHVS and CDR2 is FQNEAQ in the germline V gene. CDR3 size: 15 residues. This CDR3 is CASSLLTGNNYGYTF. The part of the CDR3 DNA that was read is TGTGCCAGCAGCTTATTGACGGGGAATAACTATGGC. Full variable domain (remainder filled in from reference TRBV7-8 and TRBJ1-2): GAGVSQSPRYKVAKRGQDVALRCDPISGHVSLFWYQQALGQGPEFLTYFQNEAQLDKSGLPSDRFFAERPEGSVSTLKIQRTQQEDSAVYLCASSLLTGNNYGYTFGSGTRLTVV.

Ten or more counts support this clone. Coverage ceases 3 residues before the CDR3 finishes, and the germline J gene fills in the end. The chain couples TRBV7-2 to TRBJ1-1, with D possibly TRBD1 on 5 matching bases. CDR3 length: 15 amino acids. CDR1 and CDR2 (germline): SGHTA, FQGNSA. The part of the CDR3 DNA that was read is TGTGCCAGCAGCTTTCCCACCTCGGGGGACGGGGGA. This sequence encodes CASSFPTSGDGG. The CDR3 in its entirety is CASSFPTSGDGGAFF.

This clone was observed at least ten times. The CDR3 is cut off 3 residues early in the read; its end comes from the germline J gene. The rearrangement links TRBV19 to TRBJ2-3; 11 nucleotides agree with TRBD2. The CDR3 is 17 residues long. The germline V gene encodes CDR1 LNHDA and CDR2 SQIVND (reference sequence). J lost 5 bases, V lost 5 bases, and 12 bases had no gene match. CDR3 region: CASSGLIAGGPVDTQYF. CDR3 DNA (partial): TGTGCCAGTAGTGGGTTAATAGCGGGAGGGCCGGTAGATACG.

This clone was recorded many times. CDR3 bases read: TGTGCCAGCAGCCTATCGGTGGGGCCTAGGATGAGCTCCTACGAG. Translation gives CASSLSVGPRMSSYE. The whole CDR3 protein is CASSLSVGPRMSSYEQYF. The chain links TRBV14 to TRBJ2-7; weak D call: TRBD1 (5 bases). The CDR3 end is not reached by the read, which stops 3 residues before it; the germline J gene fills it in. CDR1 is SGHDN and CDR2 is FVKESK in the germline V gene. The CDR3 sequence is 18 residues long. V lost 4 bases to trimming and J lost 0 bases, with 22 bases between them.

This clone was found many times. With the read ending 3 residues before the CDR3 end, the germline J gene is used to fill in that end. This chain uses TRBV20-1 with TRBJ1-4, with D maybe TRBD1 (6 bases). The V end lost 4 bases, the J end lost 0 bases, and 9 bases lay between the germline ends. Germline assignment: CDR1 DFQATT and CDR2 SNEGSKA (reference sequence). The CDR3 length is 14 residues. Partial CDR3 DNA: TGCAGTGCTAAAACAGGGACAACTAATGAAAAA. Its translation is CSAKTGTTNEK. The full CDR3 protein reads CSAKTGTTNEKLFF.

This clone was found many times. The read halts 3 residues ahead of the CDR3 end, with the missing end drawn from the germline J gene. V and J are TRBV5-1 and TRBJ2-5, with D perhaps TRBD1 (6 bases). The germline V gene encodes CDR1 SGHRS and CDR2 YFSETQ. The CDR3 covers 15 residues. V was clipped by 0 bases and J by 7 bases, with 16 bases between them. Incomplete CDR3 DNA: TGCGCCAGCAGCTTGGCCGCAGGGGTTACGGGGACC. Protein product: CASSLAAGVTGT. The complete CDR3 reads CASSLAAGVTGTQYF.

This clone occurred many times. The CDR3 end falls 3 residues outside the read, so it is completed with the germline J gene. V is TRBV13 and J is TRBJ2-7, with 8 nucleotides matching TRBD1. Germline V gene lookup returns CDR1 PRHDT and CDR2 FYEKMQ (reference sequence). The CDR3 is made up of 15 amino acids. With 4 bases clipped from V and 0 bases from J, the junction kept 5 bases outside the gene matches. The sequenced part of the CDR3 DNA is TGTGCCAGCAGCTCGGGGACAGGCAGCTCCTACGAG. Encoded protein: CASSSGTGSSYE. The full CDR3 reads CASSSGTGSSYEQYF.

This clone was counted only a few times. The read finishes 3 residues shy of the CDR3 end, and the germline J gene is used to complete it. The chain uses TRBV19 and TRBJ2-3; maybe TRBD2 (6 bases). The CDR3 extends over 15 amino acids. Germline V gene sequence: CDR1 LNHDA, CDR2 SQIVND (reference sequence). This CDR3 is CASSKVPGLQETQYF. The CDR3 bases that were read are TGTGCCAGTAGTAAAGTGCCGGGACTCCAAGAGACG.

The sample holds many counts of this clone. CDR3 sequence reads: CASSMGQGWETQYF. Partial CDR3 DNA: TGTGCCAGTAGTATGGGACAGGGTTGGGAGACC. The chain employs TRBV19 and TRBJ2-5; 9 bases are shared with TRBD1. The read stops 3 residues short of the end of the CDR3; the missing end is completed from the germline J gene. The CDR3 totals 14 residues. CDR1 LNHDA and CDR2 SQIVND come from the germline V gene (reference sequence). Trimming took 3 bases from V and 5 from J; bases not matched to a gene: 4.

This clone was seen ten or more times. The CDR3 end lies 3 residues beyond the end of the read and is filled in from the germline J gene. V gene TRBV18 combines with J gene TRBJ1-1; D uncertain. Germline-derived CDR1 and CDR2 are KGHSH and LQKENI. V was trimmed by 3 bases and J by 0 bases, leaving 14 bases between them. This CDR3 has 16 amino acids. The CDR3 bases that were read are TGTGCCAGCTCACCCAAGCGGGAGGGCCTGAACACTGAA. This gives the protein CASSPKREGLNTE. The complete CDR3 reads CASSPKREGLNTEAFF.

This clone showed up many times. The read stops 3 residues short of the end of the CDR3; the missing end is completed from the germline J gene. V usage is TRBV7-8 and J usage is TRBJ1-2, with D perhaps matching TRBD1 (6 bases). Looked up from germline, CDR1 is SGHVS and CDR2 is FQNEAQ. The germline V and J ends were trimmed by 3 bases and 3 bases, with 8 bases remaining between them. This CDR3 region has 13 residues. The CDR3 region is CASSLTGYYGYTF. Incomplete CDR3 DNA: TGTGCCAGCAGCTTGACAGGATACTATGGC.